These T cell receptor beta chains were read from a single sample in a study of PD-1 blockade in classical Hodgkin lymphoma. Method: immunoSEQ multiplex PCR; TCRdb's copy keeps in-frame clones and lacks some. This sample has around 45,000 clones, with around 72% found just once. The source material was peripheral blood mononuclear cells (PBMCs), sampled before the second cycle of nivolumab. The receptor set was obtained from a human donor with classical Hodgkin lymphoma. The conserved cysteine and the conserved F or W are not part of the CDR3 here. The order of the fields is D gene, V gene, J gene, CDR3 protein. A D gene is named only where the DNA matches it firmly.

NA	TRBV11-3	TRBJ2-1	ASSPGGVYNEQF
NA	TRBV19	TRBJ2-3	ASSPGAFITDTQY
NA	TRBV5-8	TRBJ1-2	ASSLDGSNYGYT
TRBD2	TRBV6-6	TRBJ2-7	ASSYGAGPYYEQY
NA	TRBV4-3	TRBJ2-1	ASSQERLAPYNEQF
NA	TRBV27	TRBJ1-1	ASSLLRDGGTEAF
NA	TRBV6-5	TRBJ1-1	ASSYWEGNTEAF
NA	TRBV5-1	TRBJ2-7	ASSLTATYEQY
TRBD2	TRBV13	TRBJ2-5	ASSLKGGGQETQY
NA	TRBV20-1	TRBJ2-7	SASARNEQY
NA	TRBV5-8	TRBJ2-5	ASSLGEGAAGSDQETQY
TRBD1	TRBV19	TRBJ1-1	ASTGTGWGNTEAF
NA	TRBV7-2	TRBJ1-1	ASIRGIEAF
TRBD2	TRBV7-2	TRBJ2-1	ASSFLGVSGSLRDNEQF
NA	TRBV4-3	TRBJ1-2	ASSQDSTDRVDGYT
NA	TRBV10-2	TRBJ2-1	ASRPPRGEQF
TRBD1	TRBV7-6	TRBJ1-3	ASSPGTDSGNTIY
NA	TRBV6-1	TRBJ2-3	ASSLDTTSTDTQY
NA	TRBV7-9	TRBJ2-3	ASSLNVGASPAWADTQY
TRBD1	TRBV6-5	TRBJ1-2	ASSYSPGQGILDT
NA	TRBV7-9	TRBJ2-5	ASSDTARSIKETQY
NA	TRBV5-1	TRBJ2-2	ASRLREDGELF
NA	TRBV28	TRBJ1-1	ASSLSSYTEAF
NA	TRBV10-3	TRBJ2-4	AISEPISGAKNIQY
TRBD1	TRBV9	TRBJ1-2	ASSASPGQGYGYT
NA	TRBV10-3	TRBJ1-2	AISASQGGGYT
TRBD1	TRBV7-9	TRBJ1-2	ASSPGGLRGYT
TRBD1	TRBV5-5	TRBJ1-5	ASSPTGASYSNQPQH
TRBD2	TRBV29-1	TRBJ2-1	SVLREGEDNEQF
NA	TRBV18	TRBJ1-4	ASSLNEKLF
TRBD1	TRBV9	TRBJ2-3	ASGQGSTDTQY
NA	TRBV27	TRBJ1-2	ASSLATGAYGYT
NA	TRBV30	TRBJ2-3	AWSTTGLGQY
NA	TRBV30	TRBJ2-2	AWSSTDTGELF
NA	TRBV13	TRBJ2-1	ACSAGLAYNEQF
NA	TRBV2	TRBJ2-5	ASKREGGETQY
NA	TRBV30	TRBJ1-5	AWSVLLSNQPQH
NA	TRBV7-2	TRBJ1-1	ASSREAGFFTEAF
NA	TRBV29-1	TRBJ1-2	SVGRGLGTLGGYT
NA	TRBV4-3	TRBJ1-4	ASSHLGAGEALF
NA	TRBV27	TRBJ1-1	ASSIGTRSEAF
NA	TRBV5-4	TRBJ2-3	ASSLGLGTTDTQY
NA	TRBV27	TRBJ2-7	ATQGASPSGDYEQY
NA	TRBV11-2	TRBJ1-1	ASSPSVGGEAF
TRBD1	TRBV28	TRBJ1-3	ASSLNTGQLLNTIY
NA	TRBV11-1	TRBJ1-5	ASSPQANQPQH
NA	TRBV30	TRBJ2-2	AWSVGGELF
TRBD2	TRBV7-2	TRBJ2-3	ASSQSWGGWDTQY
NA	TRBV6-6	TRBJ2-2	ASLSGELF
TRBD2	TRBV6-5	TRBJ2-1	ASEILRLAGNEQF
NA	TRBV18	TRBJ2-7	ASSAQLETYEQY
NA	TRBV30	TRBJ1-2	AWYRADGYT
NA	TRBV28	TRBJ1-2	ASSLSGNGYT
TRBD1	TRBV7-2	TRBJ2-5	ASSRDRVSLGTQY
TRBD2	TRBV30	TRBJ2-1	AWSRGLAGGGEQF